The present T cell receptor (beta chain) was sequenced within a study of control samples from healthy donors and cancer patients. The method was immunoSEQ multiplex PCR; TCRdb's version includes in-frame clones alone and lacks a portion of them. The sample lists about 61,000 clones, roughly 89% occurring once. This CDR3 contains 16 residues. Unmatched junction bases numbered 3, after V lost 1 base and J lost 2 bases. Germline V lookup: CDR1 SGHRS, CDR2 YFSETQ. V is TRBV5-1 and J is TRBJ2-2; 9 bases fit TRBD2. The sequencing input was PBMCs. This TCR was sampled from a man aged 60 to 75 with colorectal cancer. CDR3 bases: TGCGCCAGCAGCTTGAGTAGCGGGGGTAACACCGGGGAGCTGTTTTTT. Protein: CASSLSSGGNTGELFF.